These T cell receptor beta chains were read from a single sample in a study of shared T cell receptors in the human thymus. Assay used: immunoSEQ multiplex PCR; TCRdb lists only in-frame clones, some missing. Among 500,000 to 550,000 clones, around 78% were seen once, and the ten largest hold approximately 0.013%. These data are also associated with another study on human thymus T cells.

The sample comprised thymocytes. Source of these receptors: a boy under two years old with a congenital heart defect. The CDR3 runs from the conserved cysteine through the conserved F or W. A D gene is named only where the DNA matches it firmly. Where a row states a size, it is once, few, many or the class of an expanded clone; other rows omit it.

>18|-|-|TRBV10-3|TRBJ2-1
TGTGCCATCAGTGAGTCGTTTGAAAACCAGCAGGGGCCGGATGAGCAGTTCTTC
CAISESFENQQGPDEQFF
>17|-|TRBD2|TRBV5-4|TRBJ2-5
TGTGCCAGCAGCTTCGGACTAGCGGGAGGACTTCAAGAGACCCAGTACTTC
CASSFGLAGGLQETQYF
>14|-|-|TRBV10-3|TRBJ2-7
TGTGCCACCCACCACCGGGATGGGCCCTACGAGCAGTACTTC
CATHHRDGPYEQYF
>11|-|-|TRBV30|TRBJ2-7
TGTGCCTCGACAGTCGGTCGGGAGCAGTACTTC
CASTVGREQYF
>18|-|TRBD2|TRBV5-4|TRBJ2-3
TGTGCCAGCAGCTTGGGGCTAGCGGAGCACCGAGTCCCAGATACGCAGTATTTT
CASSLGLAEHRVPDTQYF
>13|few|-|TRBV27|TRBJ2-7
TGTGCCAGCACCACTGATCAGGCCTACGAGCAGTACTTC
CASTTDQAYEQYF
>13|-|-|TRBV28|TRBJ1-5
TGTGCCAGCAGTCCCCGATATTGGGCGCCCCAGCATTTT
CASSPRYWAPQHF
>13|-|-|TRBV7-3|TRBJ2-7
TGTGCCAGCAGTCCAACGAGGGGAGGTGAGCAGTACTTC
CASSPTRGGEQYF
>14|-|-|TRBV5-6|TRBJ2-7
TGTGCCAGCAGCTCAGACACCGACTCCTACGAGCAGTACTTC
CASSSDTDSYEQYF
>18|-|TRBD1|TRBV27|TRBJ1-5
TGTGCCAGCAGTGCCGGAGGGACAGGGCCTACTGGCAATCAGCCCCAGCATTTT
CASSAGGTGPTGNQPQHF
>15|-|-|TRBV5-6|TRBJ2-4
TGTGCCAGCAGCTTACCGGGTGGCGGCAAAAACATTCAGTACTTC
CASSLPGGGKNIQYF
>16|-|TRBD1|TRBV6-1|TRBJ2-5
TGTGCCAGCAGTGAAAGCGGACAGGGGGTTCGCGAGACCCAGTACTTC
CASSESGQGVRETQYF
>15|-|-|TRBV4-2|TRBJ2-7
TGTGCCAGCAGCCCCCCAGAGACAACGCGGGGCGAGCAGTACTTC
CASSPPETTRGEQYF
>11|once|TRBD2|TRBV20-1|TRBJ2-7
TGCAGTGCTAGTAGCGGGTACGAGCAGTACTTC
CSASSGYEQYF
>11|few|-|TRBV15|TRBJ2-1
TGTGCCACCAGCAGAGGTCGGGGAACGTTCTTC
CATSRGRGTFF
>13|-|-|TRBV11-2|TRBJ2-2
TGTGCCAGCAGCTTATCCCCAACCGGGGAGCTGTTTTTT
CASSLSPTGELFF
>13|-|-|TRBV5-5|TRBJ1-1
TGTGCCAGCAGTTCGACAGCGAACACTGAAGCTTTCTTT
CASSSTANTEAFF
>16|-|-|TRBV14|TRBJ2-3
TGTGCCAGCAGCCCTGAGCGGAAGGAACCCCTTTGTACGCAGTATTTT
CASSPERKEPLCTQYF
>18|-|TRBD2|TRBV18|TRBJ2-7
TGTGCCAGCTCACCCTGGACTAGCGGGAGTAGGGGGTCGTACGAGCAGTACTTC
CASSPWTSGSRGSYEQYF
>15|-|TRBD2|TRBV9|TRBJ2-7
TGTGCCAGCAGCGTAGCCGGGACTAGCGGGCGGGAGCAGTACTTC
CASSVAGTSGREQYF
>18|-|TRBD2|TRBV14|TRBJ2-2
TGTGCCAGCAGCCAAGGCGGGGATAGCGGGAGAGACACCGGGGAGCTGTTTTTT
CASSQGGDSGRDTGELFF
>15|-|-|TRBV12-5|TRBJ1-1
TGTGCTAGTGGTTTGGTGCGGAACATGAACACTGAAGCTTTCTTT
CASGLVRNMNTEAFF
>16|-|-|TRBV7-6|TRBJ2-2
TGTGCCAGCAGCCACCCACCATTAGAGGGCACCGGGGAGCTGTTTTTT
CASSHPPLEGTGELFF
>15|-|TRBD2|TRBV7-9|TRBJ2-1
TGTGCCAGCAGCCCCACTAGCGCAACCTACAATGAGCAGTTCTTC
CASSPTSATYNEQFF
>16|once|-|TRBV2|TRBJ1-3
TGTGCCAGCAGTGATCGGATCGGAGCGACAGTTAACACCATATATTTT
CASSDRIGATVNTIYF
>16|-|TRBD1|TRBV5-1|TRBJ2-3
TGCGCCAGCAGCTTGGACAGGGGGCCTAGCACAGATACGCAGTATTTT
CASSLDRGPSTDTQYF
>17|-|-|TRBV4-3|TRBJ2-1
TGCGCCAGCAGCCAAGATACCGGCAGGGACTCCTACAATGAGCAGTTCTTC
CASSQDTGRDSYNEQFF
>15|-|TRBD1|TRBV28|TRBJ1-5
TGTGCCAGCAGGCCCGGACAGGGGGCTATGCAGCCCCAGCATTTT
CASRPGQGAMQPQHF
>14|-|TRBD1|TRBV6-1|TRBJ2-2
TGTGCCAGCAGTGAGAGGACAGGGGCCCTAGAGCTGTTTTTT
CASSERTGALELFF
>17|once|TRBD1|TRBV6-4|TRBJ2-5
TGTGCCAGCAGTGCCAAACCCGTCAGGGGGTCGGGTGAGACCCAGTACTTC
CASSAKPVRGSGETQYF
>18|-|-|TRBV5-1|TRBJ1-2
TGCGCCAGCAGCCCCCGGGCTAGGGGCAGCGATCATTCCTATGGCTACACCTTC
CASSPRARGSDHSYGYTF
>15|-|-|TRBV18|TRBJ2-2
TGTGCCAGCTCCCCGGCGGGCCTTCGCGTCGGGGAGCTGTTTTTT
CASSPAGLRVGELFF